This is a list of T cell receptor beta chains from one sample in a study of control samples from healthy donors and cancer patients. The assay was immunoSEQ multiplex PCR, and TCRdb's table has in-frame clones only and misses some. The top ten hold 12% to 15% of the sample, which has some 150,000 clones, approximately 94% seen once. Sequencing input: PBMCs. The receptor set was obtained from a man aged 55 to 69 with colorectal cancer. CDR3s include the opening cysteine and the closing phenylalanine or tryptophan. The D gene is left open where the match is weak. Some rows have no size entry. The others give once, few or many, or a class for an expanded clone.

J gene	D gene	clone size	V gene	CDR3 protein	CDR3 DNA
TRBJ1-4	NA	NA	TRBV7-9	CASSFDRTFATNEKLFF	TGTGCCAGCAGCTTCGACAGAACATTTGCAACTAATGAAAAACTGTTTTTT
TRBJ2-2	NA	NA	TRBV11-2	CASSLGGPNTGELFF	TGTGCCAGCAGCTTAGGGGGACCGAACACCGGGGAGCTGTTTTTT
TRBJ1-4	TRBD1	NA	TRBV3-1/TRBV3-2	CASRGGGNEKLFF	TGTGCCAGCCGAGGGGGCGGGAATGAAAAACTGTTTTTT
TRBJ2-7	TRBD1	NA	TRBV7-9	CASSLGQGAFYEQYF	TGTGCCAGCAGCTTAGGGCAGGGGGCTTTCTACGAGCAGTACTTC
TRBJ1-1	NA	NA	TRBV29-1	CSVEEGSEAFF	TGCAGCGTTGAAGAAGGGTCTGAAGCTTTCTTT
TRBJ1-1	TRBD1	NA	TRBV7-2	CASSPRTGNTEAFF	TGTGCCAGCAGCCCCCGGACAGGGAACACTGAAGCTTTCTTT
TRBJ2-1	NA	NA	TRBV7-8	CASSSRWGRYNEQFF	TGTGCCAGCAGCTCCCGCTGGGGGAGGTACAATGAGCAGTTCTTC
TRBJ1-6	NA	NA	TRBV6-5	CASSYSGSSYNSPLHF	TGTGCCAGCAGTTACTCAGGGAGCTCCTATAATTCACCCCTCCACTTT
TRBJ1-5	NA	NA	TRBV7-2	CASSARRSNQPQHF	TGTGCCAGCAGCGCTCGACGGAGCAATCAGCCCCAGCATTTT
TRBJ1-3	TRBD1	NA	TRBV18	CASSIPGQGTSGNTIYF	TGTGCCAGCTCCATACCGGGACAGGGGACATCTGGAAACACCATATATTTT
TRBJ2-1	NA	NA	TRBV27	CASKVDSSYNEQFF	TGTGCCAGCAAAGTAGACAGTTCCTACAATGAGCAGTTCTTC
TRBJ2-7	NA	NA	TRBV18	CASSPLGGSPYEQYF	TGTGCCAGCTCACCATTAGGGGGATCTCCCTACGAGCAGTACTTC
TRBJ1-1	NA	NA	TRBV5-1	CASTMGGLEAFF	TGCGCCAGCACCATGGGGGGCCTTGAAGCTTTCTTT
TRBJ1-5	NA	NA	TRBV4-1	CASSQDRGGKGQPQHF	TGCGCCAGCAGCCAAGATCGGGGCGGAAAGGGTCAGCCCCAGCATTTT
TRBJ1-5	NA	NA	TRBV6-1	CASSDWQTNQPQHF	TGTGCCAGCAGTGATTGGCAGACTAATCAGCCCCAGCATTTT
TRBJ1-1	TRBD1	NA	TRBV24-1	CATSGGTGSNTEAFF	TGTGCCACCAGCGGGGGGACAGGCTCTAACACTGAAGCTTTCTTT
TRBJ1-2	NA	NA	TRBV7-9	CASSLRDFSQDYGYTF	TGTGCCAGCAGCCTGAGGGATTTTAGTCAGGACTATGGCTACACCTTC
TRBJ2-2	NA	NA	TRBV28	CASSPPDRSTGELFF	TGTGCCAGCAGTCCGCCGGACAGAAGCACCGGGGAGCTGTTTTTT
TRBJ2-5	NA	NA	TRBV13	CASSHRTNQDQETQYF	TGTGCCAGCAGCCATCGGACTAATCAGGACCAAGAGACCCAGTACTTC
TRBJ2-3	NA	few	TRBV13	CASSSSGGGADTQYF	TGTGCCAGCAGCTCCTCTGGTGGAGGTGCAGATACGCAGTATTTT
TRBJ2-5	TRBD1	NA	TRBV6-6	CASSQTGAEETQYF	TGTGCCAGCAGCCAGACAGGGGCGGAAGAGACCCAGTACTTC
TRBJ1-6	NA	NA	TRBV27	CASSLLSNSPLHF	TGTGCCAGCAGTTTATTGTCTAATTCACCCCTCCACTTT
TRBJ1-6	NA	few	TRBV5-3	CARSLESGERTYNSPLHF	TGTGCCAGAAGCTTGGAGTCAGGGGAACGGACCTATAATTCACCCCTCCACTTT
TRBJ2-7	TRBD1	once	TRBV4-1	CASSQDTADRPFEQYF	TGCGCCAGCAGCCAAGATACAGCGGACAGGCCTTTCGAGCAGTACTTC
TRBJ1-5	NA	NA	TRBV6-5	CASTVGQPQHF	TGTGCCAGCACGGTAGGGCAGCCCCAGCATTTT
TRBJ1-1	NA	NA	TRBV19	CASSMWTNTEAFF	TGTGCCAGTAGTATGTGGACGAACACTGAAGCTTTCTTT
TRBJ1-2	NA	NA	TRBV30	CAWTGRELYGYTF	TGTGCCTGGACAGGGAGGGAGCTCTATGGCTACACCTTC
TRBJ1-5	NA	NA	TRBV7-9	CASSLELVGRGGNQPQHF	TGTGCCAGCAGCTTAGAACTTGTTGGCAGGGGTGGCAATCAGCCCCAGCATTTT
TRBJ1-2	NA	NA	TRBV6-6	CASSYGAGVYGYTF	TGTGCCAGCAGTTACGGGGCAGGGGTCTATGGCTACACCTTC
TRBJ1-5	NA	NA	TRBV21-1	CANRTGPNQPQHF	TGTGCCAACCGGACAGGGCCGAATCAGCCCCAGCATTTT
TRBJ2-5	TRBD2	NA	TRBV11-2	CASSSLMGGQETQYF	TGTGCCAGCAGCTCACTAATGGGGGGGCAAGAGACCCAGTACTTC
TRBJ1-6	TRBD1	NA	TRBV19	CASSDRGQSPLHF	TGTGCCAGTAGCGACAGGGGACAGTCACCCCTCCACTTT
TRBJ1-5	TRBD1	NA	TRBV15	CATSRQGFNQPQHF	TGTGCCACCAGTCGACAGGGTTTCAATCAGCCCCAGCATTTT
TRBJ2-7	NA	NA	TRBV5-5	CASSLVEGGYEQYF	TGTGCCAGCAGCTTGGTAGAGGGGGGTTACGAGCAGTACTTC
TRBJ2-5	TRBD1	once	TRBV11-3	CASSSPGTGVGETQYF	TGTGCCAGCAGCTCCCCCGGGACAGGGGTAGGAGAGACCCAGTACTTC
TRBJ1-1	NA	NA	TRBV29-1	CSVELPNTEAFF	TGCAGCGTCGAACTACCGAACACTGAAGCTTTCTTT